Listed below are T cell receptor beta chains from one sample, sequenced in a study of blood T cell repertoires in COVID-19. The data were produced by immunoSEQ multiplex PCR, yet TCRdb's version contains in-frame clones alone and is incomplete. Among 70,000 to 80,000 clones listed, 83% were seen once. Sequenced sample: peripheral blood. Every receptor here comes from a man older than 75 with acute or convalescent COVID-19. Both conserved end residues are trimmed from each CDR3. The order of the fields is CDR3 protein, V gene, J gene.

ASSPRLAGGRGDTQY	TRBV7-2	TRBJ2-3
ASSSNGGLRDTQY	TRBV28	TRBJ2-3
AGGRQGVTEAF	TRBV30	TRBJ1-1
ASSAQGSTEAF	TRBV12-3/TRBV12-4	TRBJ1-1
ASSQVGGGMADTQY	TRBV14	TRBJ2-3
ASSPSGRAPGELF	TRBV7-2	TRBJ2-2
ASSPRTGRDSPLH	TRBV2	TRBJ1-6
ASSLGREDQPQH	TRBV28	TRBJ1-5
ASSEMREAYEQY	TRBV6-1	TRBJ2-7
ASSPALAGVKETQY	TRBV18	TRBJ2-5
ASSQAASGGPQETQY	TRBV4-1	TRBJ2-5
ASSLGAYGGYT	TRBV7-2	TRBJ1-2
ASSQGHSSGNTIY	TRBV3-1/TRBV3-2	TRBJ1-3
ASSYPGQNNSPLH	TRBV6-2/TRBV6-3	TRBJ1-6
ASRVLQGGLNSPLH	TRBV28	TRBJ1-6
AISDGTQNQPQH	TRBV10-3	TRBJ1-5
ASSARLAGGPRETQY	TRBV19	TRBJ2-5
ASSLESGGGFYGYT	TRBV5-1	TRBJ1-2
ASSWEWNTIY	TRBV19	TRBJ1-3
ASSFWRPEFQETQY	TRBV28	TRBJ2-5
ASSQELGLYGYT	TRBV4-2	TRBJ1-2
ASSINRDDPGYT	TRBV27	TRBJ1-2